The 30 T cell receptor beta chains presented below share a single source sample, sequenced in a study of T cell repertoires in cytomegalovirus infection. These receptors' targets are unknown. MiXCR was run by TCRdb on the reads, yielding one entry per CDR3 protein. Of around 570,000 distinct CDR3 sequences in the sample, roughly 42% were seen once. Specimen: cultured PBMCs, collected from culture after CMV antigen stimulation. The receptors were gathered from a human donor in good health (CMV status not recorded). Some clones in this sample may be carry-over from other donors' samples.

The chain carries TRBV6-1 and TRBJ1-2; D unclear. The germline gives CDR1 MNHNS, CDR2 SASEGT. The V and J ends lost 3 bases and 8 bases respectively, with 16 bases between them. CDR3 size: 14 residues. In DNA form, the CDR3 reads TGTGCCAGCAGTGAGTTAGAAGGAATAGGCGGCTACACCTTC. Encoded protein: CASSELEGIGGYTF.

This clonotype turned up a few times. The chain is built from TRBV12-5 and TRBJ1-1; tentatively, D is TRBD1 (5 bases). Trimming removed 7 bases at V and 1 base at J, with 10 bases between. The germline V gene has CDR1 LGHNT and CDR2 FRNRAP. CDR3 length equals 13 residues. The CDR3 sequence is CASALGGNTEAFF. The CDR3 nucleotides are TGTGCTAGTGCCCTCGGGGGGAACACTGAAGCTTTCTTT.

This clonotype was recorded a few times. The rearrangement links TRBV7-2 to TRBJ2-1; the match to TRBD2 covers 7 bases. V dropped 3 bases and J dropped 3; count of bases not matched to a gene: 8. In germline, CDR1 is SGHTA, CDR2 FQGNSA. The CDR3 totals 16 residues. The CDR3 DNA is TGTGCCAGCAGCTTGGACGGCCGGGGGGTCTACAATGAGCAGTTCTTC. Encoded protein: CASSLDGRGVYNEQFF.

This clonotype appeared many times. The DNA of the CDR3 is TGTGCCAGCAGCCAACAGGGGCGGAGGAATGAGCAGTTCTTC. Its protein product is CASSQQGRRNEQFF. The chain joins TRBV7-2 to TRBJ2-1; 7 positions agree with TRBD1. CDR3 length equals 14 residues. With V trimmed by 5 bases and J by 7 bases, 8 bases remained unmatched. The V gene's germline CDR1 is SGHTA and CDR2 FQGNSA.

The table lists this clonotype with a few counts. The rearrangement links TRBV11-3 to TRBJ2-1; 7 bases are shared with TRBD1. V was clipped by 5 bases and J by 8 bases; unmatched bases: 6. The length of the CDR3 is 13 residues. The germline CDR1 and CDR2 sequences are SGHNT and YENEEA. In DNA form, the CDR3 reads TGTGCCAGCAGCGTACAGGGGTTTGATGAGCAGTTCTTC. Translated: CASSVQGFDEQFF.

V is TRBV5-4 and J is TRBJ2-5; TRBD2 matches 12 bases. V lost 0 bases to trimming and J lost 5 bases; unmatched junction nucleotides: 11. The length of the CDR3 is 18 residues. Germline V gene data show CDR1 as SGHNT and CDR2 as YYREEE (reference sequence). CDR3 amino acids: CASSLGSQLAGGSETQYF. The CDR3 DNA is TGTGCCAGCAGCTTGGGCTCACAACTAGCGGGGGGATCGGAGACCCAGTACTTC.

This sequence joins TRBV20-1 and TRBJ2-7, with a tentative D call TRBD1 (5 bases). V gave up 8 bases and J gave up 7 bases, with 24 bases separating them. This CDR3 contains 14 residues. The germline V gene has CDR1 DFQATT and CDR2 SNEGSKA (reference sequence). The CDR3 sequence: CSSRKGPPSGEQYF. CDR3 in DNA: TGCAGTTCCCGGAAGGGGCCCCCTAGTGGGGAGCAGTACTTC.

This sequence joins TRBV7-9 and TRBJ2-2; a weak D match, TRBD1 (6 bases). This CDR3 region has 14 residues. The germline V and J ends were trimmed by 5 bases and 4 bases, with 11 bases remaining between them. Per the germline V gene, CDR1 is SEHNR and CDR2 is FQNEAQ (reference sequence). The CDR3: CASSPAGATGELFF. CDR3 in DNA: TGTGCCAGCAGCCCGGCAGGGGCCACCGGGGAGCTGTTTTTT.

The V and J genes are TRBV7-2 and TRBJ2-2; D gene unclear. From germline, CDR1 is SGHTA and CDR2 FQGNSA. V was shortened by 1 base and J by 6 bases, with 6 bases between the two germline ends. The CDR3 is made up of 13 amino acids. CDR3 amino acids: CASSLVQPGELFF. CDR3 DNA: TGTGCCAGCAGCTTAGTACAGCCCGGGGAGCTGTTTTTT.

This clonotype turned up a few times. Germline and junction disagree at one end, which may indicate a read error. The CDR3 nucleotides read TGTGCCAGCAGTTTAGGGTTTCGCGGAACAGATACGCAGTATTTT. Translation: CASSLGFRGTDTQYF. The chain couples TRBV11-2 to TRBJ2-3; D remains ambiguous. Germline V gene data show CDR1 as SGHAT and CDR2 as FQNNGV. This CDR3 contains 15 residues.

V usage is TRBV20-1 and J usage is TRBJ2-7; unclear D gene. Germline V gives CDR1 DFQATT, CDR2 SNEGSKA (reference sequence). The CDR3 length is 13 residues. V lost 2 bases and J lost 9, with 17 bases in between. The CDR3 DNA reads TGCAGTGCTAGAAAAGCGAACCAGAATGGGCAGTACTTC. This translates into CSARKANQNGQYF.

This chain joins TRBV11-2 and TRBJ2-3; D call uncertain. Deletions cut 3 bases from V and 2 bases from J, with 9 bases between. In germline, CDR1 is SGHAT, CDR2 FQNNGV. There are 14 residues in the CDR3. The CDR3 is CASSLAKITDTQYF. The CDR3 DNA follows: TGTGCCAGCAGCTTGGCTAAAATCACAGATACGCAGTATTTT. Complete variable domain (other parts from reference TRBV11-2 and TRBJ2-3): EAGVAQSPRYKIIEKRQSVAFWCNPISGHATLYWYQQILGQGPKLLIQFQNNGVVDDSQLPKDRFSAERLKGVDSTLKIQPAKLEDSAVYLCASSLAKITDTQYFGPGTRLTVL.

J is TRBJ1-2 and V is TRBV7-2, with D possibly matching TRBD1 (5 bases). The V and J ends lost 2 bases and 6 bases respectively, with 16 bases between them. This CDR3 has 15 residues. Per germline, CDR1 SGHTA and CDR2 FQGNSA. CDR3 nucleotide sequence: TGTGCCAGCAGCTTATTGGGGGGGGGGAAGGATGGCTACACCTTC. This sequence encodes CASSLLGGGKDGYTF. The complete variable domain, with remaining parts taken from reference TRBV7-2 and TRBJ1-2, reads GAGVSQSPSNKVTEKGKDVELRCDPISGHTALYWYRQSLGQGLEFLIYFQGNSAPDKSGLPSDRFSAERTGGSVSTLTIQRTQQEDSAVYLCASSLLGGGKDGYTFGSGTRLTVV.

Only a few counts were recorded for this clonotype. The chain joins TRBV7-2 to TRBJ2-1, with TRBD2 matching 8 bases. The V gene end was trimmed by 4 bases and the J gene end by 8 bases; junction bases not matched to a gene: 13. Germline V gene sequence: CDR1 SGHTA, CDR2 FQGNSA. The CDR3 consists of 16 residues. The CDR3 bases are TGTGCCAGCAGCTCCTCCTTGAGCGGGGGTGGGGATGAGCAGTTCTTC. It is translated as CASSSSLSGGGDEQFF.

This chain uses TRBV7-9 with TRBJ2-4; maybe TRBD2 (6 bases). V gave up 2 bases and J gave up 1 base, with 12 bases separating them. Germline V lookup: CDR1 SEHNR, CDR2 FQNEAQ (reference sequence). The CDR3 runs to 16 residues. CDR3 in DNA: TGTGCCAGCAGCTTAAGGAGGGAAGGGGCCAAAAACATTCAGTACTTC. It specifies CASSLRREGAKNIQYF. Together with reference TRBV7-9 and TRBJ2-4, the CDR3 gives the full variable domain: DTGVSQNPRHKITKRGQNVTFRCDPISEHNRLYWYRQTLGQGPEFLTYFQNEAQLEKSRLLSDRFSAERPKGSFSTLEIQRTEQGDSAMYLCASSLRREGAKNIQYFGAGTRLSVL.

The chain uses TRBV19 and TRBJ2-2; D is undetermined. The CDR3 loop spans 14 amino acids. Deletions cut 1 base from V and 3 bases from J, with 6 bases between. In germline, CDR1 is LNHDA, CDR2 SQIVND (reference sequence). The CDR3 nucleotides read TGTGCCAGTAGTATAGGTCGGGACACCGGGGAGCTGTTTTTT. It translates to CASSIGRDTGELFF. Full variable domain (missing parts from reference TRBV19 and TRBJ2-2): DGGITQSPKYLFRKEGQNVTLSCEQNLNHDAMYWYRQDPGQGLRLIYYSQIVNDFQKGDIAEGYSVSREKKESFPLTVTSAQKNPTAFYLCASSIGRDTGELFFGEGSRLTVL.

This clonotype was picked up many times. The V gene is TRBV7-2, the J gene TRBJ2-7, with D possibly matching TRBD2 (6 bases). The CDR3 is 13 residues long. Deletions cut 4 bases from V and 1 base from J, with 8 bases between. Germline-derived CDR1 and CDR2 are SGHTA and FQGNSA. CDR3 residues: CASSSAGSYEQYF. DNA for the CDR3: TGTGCCAGCAGCTCAGCGGGTTCCTACGAGCAGTACTTC.

This clonotype came up many times. The chain has TRBV7-2 and TRBJ2-3, with TRBD2 as a possible D gene (6 bases). Germline CDR1 reads SGHTA; CDR2 reads FQGNSA. This CDR3 is built from 12 residues. The V end lost 6 bases, the J end lost 2 bases, and 6 bases lay between the germline ends. CDR3 nucleotides: TGTGCCAGCAGGCGGGACACAGATACGCAGTATTTT. It codes for CASRRDTDTQYF.

This clonotype has more than one count but fewer than ten. This sequence joins TRBV6-1 and TRBJ2-7; possibly TRBD1 for D (6 bases). Germline CDR1 MNHNS, CDR2 SASEGT. V was clipped by 6 bases and J by 2 bases, with 14 bases between them. This CDR3 has 14 residues. The CDR3: CASRRQVNPYEQYF. CDR3 sequence (DNA): TGTGCCAGCAGGCGACAGGTAAACCCCTACGAGCAGTACTTC.

A few counts support this clonotype. The chain joins TRBV12-3 or TRBV12-4 to TRBJ1-6; no definite D call. Trimming removed 1 base at V and 13 bases at J, with 11 bases between. CDR3 length equals 13 residues. DNA for the CDR3: TGTGCCAGCAGTTTAGGTTTGCGGCTTCCCCTCCACTTT. The encoded protein is CASSLGLRLPLHF.

In its sample, this clonotype was seen a few times. V and J are TRBV18 and TRBJ2-6, with unresolved D. CDR3 length equals 15 residues. V was pared by 6 bases and J by 0 bases, with 9 bases between. Looked up from germline, CDR1 is KGHSH and CDR2 is LQKENI. CDR3 region: CASSQDVSGANVLTF. CDR3 in DNA: TGTGCCAGCTCCCAAGATGTCTCTGGGGCCAACGTCCTGACTTTC.

This clonotype has more than one count but fewer than ten. This rearrangement joins TRBV7-2 to TRBJ2-3; 7 bases are shared with TRBD2. Germline V gene sequence: CDR1 SGHTA, CDR2 FQGNSA. The V and J ends lost 2 bases and 7 bases, in that order; junction bases with no gene match: 6. There are 14 residues in the CDR3. CDR3 loop: CASSLRTGGNTQYF. CDR3 DNA: TGTGCCAGCAGCTTACGAACCGGGGGGAATACGCAGTATTTT.

The chain links TRBV7-2 to TRBJ1-4, with a weak D call TRBD1 (5 bases). Germline assignment: CDR1 SGHTA and CDR2 FQGNSA. The CDR3 spans 13 residues. V gave up 3 bases and J gave up 7 bases, with 9 bases separating them. The CDR3 DNA is TGTGCCAGCAGCTTTCAGGGAGTTGAAAAACTGTTTTTT. Protein sequence: CASSFQGVEKLFF.

The chain combines TRBV7-8 with TRBJ1-4; D remains unclear. Germline V gene sequence: CDR1 SGHVS, CDR2 FQNEAQ. The CDR3 is 13 residues long. Trimming took 5 bases from V and 11 from J, leaving 15 bases between them. CDR3 nucleotide sequence: TGTGCCAGCAGCAGAGAGGAGGGCAGGAAACTGTTTTTT. Its translation: CASSREEGRKLFF.

This CDR3 reads CASSTSGGQGTSFRYF. CDR3 coding DNA: TGTGCCAGCAGCACTTCGGGGGGACAGGGGACCTCCTTCAGATATTTT. The gene calls are TRBV6-2 or TRBV6-3 and TRBJ2-3; 10 positions match TRBD1. The CDR3 is made up of 16 amino acids. Looked up from germline, CDR1 is MNHEY and CDR2 is SVGEGT. Unmatched junction bases numbered 21, after V lost 6 bases and J lost 15 bases.

The chain recombines TRBV4-2 with TRBJ2-1; D assignment may be TRBD1 or TRBD2 (5 bases each). Germline V lookup: CDR1 LGHNA, CDR2 YNFKEQ. V dropped 1 base and J dropped 4 bases, with 11 bases sitting between them. The CDR3 runs to 15 residues. In DNA form, the CDR3 reads TGTGCCAGCAGCCAAGGGGGGACGGCTTACAATGAGCAGTTCTTC. As protein: CASSQGGTAYNEQFF.

The V gene is TRBV2, the J gene TRBJ1-5; D not certain. V lost 6 bases and J lost 5, with 8 bases in between. Germline V lookup: CDR1 SNHLY, CDR2 FYNNEI. CDR3 length: 12 amino acids. The CDR3 sequence: CASRRLDQPQHF. The CDR3, as DNA: TGTGCCAGCAGGCGACTTGATCAGCCCCAGCATTTT.

CDR3 region: CASRQGAGGLCEQYF. The DNA of the CDR3 is TGTGCCAGCAGGCAGGGAGCGGGAGGGTTATGCGAGCAGTACTTC. V gene TRBV27 combines with J gene TRBJ2-7, with 10 bases that match TRBD2. This CDR3 region has 15 residues. Losses at the gene ends were 6 bases for V and 6 bases for J; bases not matched to a gene: 11. Germline-derived CDR1 and CDR2 are MNHEY and SMNVEV (reference sequence).

V gene TRBV12-3 or TRBV12-4 combines with J gene TRBJ1-6, with no clear D. The V gene lost 5 bases and the J gene lost 11 bases, with 13 bases spanning the gap. This CDR3 has 13 amino acids. CDR3 in amino acids: CASSHGRSTPLHF. The CDR3 nucleotides read TGTGCCAGCAGTCATGGGCGGAGTACACCCCTCCACTTT.

This sequence joins TRBV28 and TRBJ1-1, with D possibly matching TRBD1 (5 bases). CDR1 is MDHEN and CDR2 is SYDVKM in the germline V gene. Between the trimmed V and J ends, which lost 6 bases and 11 bases, there was a span of 16 bases. The CDR3 runs to 12 residues. The CDR3 bases are TGTGCCAGCAGCCCAGGGCTTCAGGCGGCTTTCTTT. As protein: CASSPGLQAAFF.